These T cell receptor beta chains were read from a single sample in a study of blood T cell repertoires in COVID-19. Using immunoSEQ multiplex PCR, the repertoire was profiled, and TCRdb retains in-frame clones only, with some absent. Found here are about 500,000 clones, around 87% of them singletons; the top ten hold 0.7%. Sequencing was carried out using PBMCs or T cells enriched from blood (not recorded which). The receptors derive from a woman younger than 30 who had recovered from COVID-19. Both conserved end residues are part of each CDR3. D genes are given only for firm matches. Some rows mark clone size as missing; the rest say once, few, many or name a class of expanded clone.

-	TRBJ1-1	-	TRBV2	CLLTGTLNTEAFF	TGTCTTCTCACCGGGACACTGAACACTGAAGCTTTCTTT
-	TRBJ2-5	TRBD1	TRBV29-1	CSVQLTGDIQETQYF	TGCAGCGTTCAACTGACAGGGGATATACAAGAGACCCAGTACTTC
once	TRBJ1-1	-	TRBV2	CASSEQVNTEAFF	TGTGCCAGCAGCGAACAGGTTAACACTGAAGCTTTCTTT
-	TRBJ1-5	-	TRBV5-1	CASSEWGASGQPQHF	TGCGCCAGCAGCGAATGGGGCGCTTCGGGTCAGCCCCAGCATTTT
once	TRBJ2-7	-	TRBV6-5	CASSYSSRGFYEQYF	TGTGCCAGCAGTTACTCGAGTCGGGGATTCTACGAGCAGTACTTC
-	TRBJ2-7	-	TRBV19	CASSFSIDGEQYF	TGTGCCAGTAGTTTCTCGATAGACGGGGAGCAGTACTTC
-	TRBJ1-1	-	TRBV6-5	CASTPVLPSTEAFF	TGTGCCAGCACCCCCGTTCTTCCCAGCACTGAAGCTTTCTTT
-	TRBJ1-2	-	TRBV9	CASSVEENYGYTF	TGTGCCAGCAGCGTCGAGGAGAACTATGGCTACACCTTC
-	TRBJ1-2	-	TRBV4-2	CASSWADTQRGGYTF	TGTGCCAGCAGCTGGGCAGACACCCAACGGGGGGGCTACACCTTC
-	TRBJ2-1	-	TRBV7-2	CASSYGHVKFF	TGTGCCAGCAGCTACGGACATGTTAAGTTCTTC
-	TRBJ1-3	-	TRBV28	CASSPDRTSSGNTIYF	TGTGCCAGCAGCCCAGACAGGACGAGCTCTGGAAACACCATATATTTT
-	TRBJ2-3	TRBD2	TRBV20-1	CSAGGGDTQYF	TGCAGTGCTGGGGGGGGAGATACGCAGTATTTT
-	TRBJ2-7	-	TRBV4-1	CASSQESVSYEQYF	TGCGCCAGCAGCCAAGAGTCCGTTTCCTACGAGCAGTACTTC
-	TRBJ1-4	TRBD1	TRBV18	CASSPAGQGTTNEKLFF	TGTGCCAGCTCACCAGCGGGACAGGGAACAACTAATGAAAAACTGTTTTTT
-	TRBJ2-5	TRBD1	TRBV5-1	CASSLYGTGIQETQYF	TGCGCCAGCAGCTTATACGGGACAGGAATTCAAGAGACCCAGTACTTC
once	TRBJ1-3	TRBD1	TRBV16	CASSQGTAGNTIYF	TGTGCCAGCAGCCAAGGGACAGCTGGAAACACCATATATTTT
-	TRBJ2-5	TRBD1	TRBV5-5	CASSLSRGTAQETQYF	TGTGCCAGCAGCTTGTCGAGGGGGACAGCACAAGAGACCCAGTACTTC
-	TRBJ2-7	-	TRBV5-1	CASSSRTATYEQYF	TGCGCCAGCAGCTCCCGGACTGCTACCTACGAGCAGTACTTC
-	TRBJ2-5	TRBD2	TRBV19	CASTLAGEETQYF	TGTGCCAGTACCCTAGCGGGGGAAGAGACCCAGTACTTC
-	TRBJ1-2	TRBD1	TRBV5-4	CASSSGQGADYGYTF	TGTGCCAGCAGCTCCGGACAGGGGGCAGACTATGGCTACACCTTC
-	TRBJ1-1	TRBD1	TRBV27	CASSSGTGVNSEAFF	TGTGCCAGCAGTTCAGGGACAGGGGTAAATTCTGAAGCTTTCTTT
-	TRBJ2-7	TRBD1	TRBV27	CASRSKPGGSYEQYF	TGTGCCAGCAGATCTAAACCAGGGGGCAGCTACGAGCAGTACTTC
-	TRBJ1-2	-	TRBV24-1	CATSDLYRPALNYGYTF	TGTGCCACCAGTGATTTGTACAGACCAGCCCTTAACTATGGCTACACCTTC
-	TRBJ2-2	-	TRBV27	CASSLGGAPGELFF	TGTGCCAGCAGTTTAGGCGGGGCCCCCGGGGAGCTGTTTTTT
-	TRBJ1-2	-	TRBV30	CAWSGSNYGYTF	TGTGCCTGGAGTGGGAGCAACTATGGCTACACCTTC
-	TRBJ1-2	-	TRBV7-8	CASSLAREGYTF	TGTGCCAGCAGCTTAGCGCGAGAGGGCTACACCTTC
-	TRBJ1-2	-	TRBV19	CASSFQTGFYGYTF	TGTGCCAGTAGTTTCCAGACAGGTTTTTATGGCTACACCTTC
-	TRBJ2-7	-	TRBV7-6	CASSLVGAIDEQYF	TGTGCCAGCAGCTTAGTGGGGGCTATCGACGAGCAGTACTTC
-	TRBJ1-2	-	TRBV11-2	CASSLPVGGVSF	TGTGCCAGCAGCTTACCCGTGGGGGGGGTCTCCTTC
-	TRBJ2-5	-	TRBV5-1	CASSLGAGAVGETQYF	TGCGCCAGCAGCTTAGGGGCGGGGGCCGTCGGTGAGACCCAGTACTTC
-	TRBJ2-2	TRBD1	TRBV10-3	CAISRTGGGTGELFF	TGTGCCATCAGTCGGACAGGAGGCGGCACCGGGGAGCTGTTTTTT
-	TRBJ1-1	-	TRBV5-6	CASSLGWSTEAFF	TGTGCCAGCAGCTTGGGATGGAGCACTGAAGCTTTCTTT
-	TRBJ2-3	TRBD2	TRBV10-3	CATSSGGGSDTQYF	TGTGCCACCTCTAGCGGGGGGGGGTCGGATACGCAGTATTTT
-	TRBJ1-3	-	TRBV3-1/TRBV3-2	CASSQDTGSGNTIYF	TGTGCCAGCAGCCAAGATACCGGCTCTGGAAACACCATATATTTT
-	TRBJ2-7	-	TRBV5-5	CASSSPAGDEQYF	TGTGCCAGCAGCTCCCCTGCCGGGGACGAGCAGTACTTC